The present T cell receptor beta chain was sequenced within a study of tumor-infiltrating lymphocytes in primary liver carcinoma. Total RNA amounting to about 520 ng was the source from which TCR beta cDNA was made with a constant-region primer. ARM-PCR, slightly modified, supplied the TCR beta libraries through three nested multiplex PCR rounds. Both of the initial two PCR rounds ran for 10 cycles and employed TRBV1-TRBV30 forward primers alongside a C-beta reverse primer. One entry per CDR3 protein results from TCRdb running MiXCR on the multiplex PCR reads. The table records 330,000 or so distinct CDR3 sequences, less than 65% of them present only once. General study findings and limits: Tumor region pairs shared more overlap than did tumor-adjacent and tumor-blood pairs.

As regards this clonotype: The antigen is not known.

Blood RNA came from unsorted whole blood; germline DNA was also extracted. Around 4.3 milliliters of peripheral blood were drawn presurgically. CDR1 is ENHRY and CDR2 is SYGVKD in the germline V gene. The CDR3 contains 18 residues. V lost 3 bases and J lost 6, with 24 bases in between. Sequencing used peripheral blood. The chain joins TRBV10-3 to TRBJ2-1, with a weak D call TRBD2 (7 bases). The sequence came from a middle-aged man with primary liver carcinoma and hepatitis B virus infection. CDR3 in DNA: TGTGCCATCAGTGAAAGGACTAGGGGGAGAGCCGGGGGCAATGAGCAGTTCTTC. This codes for CAISERTRGRAGGNEQFF.